These 20 T cell receptor beta chains were sequenced from one sample in a study of breast tumors, draining lymph nodes, adjacent tissues. TCRdb processed the multiplex PCR reads anew with MiXCR; each CDR3 protein has one entry. The sample has tens of thousands of distinct CDR3 sequences, 60% to 75% seen once; the top ten hold about 22%. The specimen was tumor-adjacent breast tissue. The receptors were gathered from a female donor with breast cancer. Some clones in this sample may be carry-over from other donors' samples.

Points on this clonotype: This CDR3 fails to terminate in the conserved phenylalanine or tryptophan, so it likely reflects a read error. This chain uses TRBV15 with TRBJ2-7, with D tentatively TRBD2 (6 bases). Trimming removed 0 bases at V and 1 base at J, with 16 bases between. The CDR3 length is 17 residues. Germline V gives CDR1 LNHNV, CDR2 YYDKDF (reference sequence). CDR3 residues: CATSRDDGSFPSYEQYS. CDR3 bases: TGTGCCACCAGCAGAGATGACGGGAGTTTCCCATCCTACGAGCAGTACTCC.

This clonotype was detected many times. This chain joins TRBV5-6 and TRBJ1-2; tentative D call: TRBD1 (5 bases). V lost 1 base to trimming and J lost 3 bases, with 16 bases between them. Germline assignment: CDR1 SGHDT and CDR2 YYEEEE. This CDR3 is 16 amino acids long. The CDR3: CASSLFSAGFYYGYTF. CDR3 in DNA: TGTGCCAGCAGCTTGTTCTCGGCAGGGTTTTACTATGGCTACACCTTC.

The rearrangement links TRBV5-1 to TRBJ1-2, with 9 bases lining up with TRBD1. The germline gives CDR1 SGHRS, CDR2 YFSETQ. The CDR3 is 15 amino acids. Germline trimming cut 4 bases from V and 8 bases from J; bases unmatched to any gene: 12. CDR3 sequence: CASSLSGQGGGGYTF. The CDR3, as DNA: TGCGCCAGCAGCCTTTCGGGACAGGGAGGTGGGGGCTACACCTTC.

This chain uses TRBV7-2 with TRBJ2-1; 12 bases line up with TRBD2. There are 14 residues in the CDR3. CDR1 is SGHTA, CDR2 FQGNSA, per germline. V was pared by 4 bases and J by 8 bases, with 3 bases of the junction left unmatched. The CDR3: CASSWTSGIDEQFF. The CDR3 DNA follows: TGTGCCAGCAGCTGGACTAGCGGGATAGATGAGCAGTTCTTC. The full variable domain, with the rest looked up from reference TRBV7-2 and TRBJ2-1, is GAGVSQSPSNKVTEKGKDVELRCDPISGHTALYWYRQSLGQGLEFLIYFQGNSAPDKSGLPSDRFSAERTGGSVSTLTIQRTQQEDSAVYLCASSWTSGIDEQFFGPGTRLTVL.

The table lists this clonotype with a few counts. The chain joins TRBV5-5 to TRBJ1-6, with D perhaps matching TRBD1 (6 bases). Germline CDR1 reads SGHKS; CDR2 reads YYEKEE (reference sequence). The CDR3 has 15 residues. The V end was cut by 4 bases, the J end by 10 bases, with 18 bases between. The CDR3 here is CASSAKAGGRSPLHF. The DNA of the CDR3 is TGTGCCAGCAGCGCCAAAGCCGGGGGGCGGTCACCCCTCCACTTT.

This clonotype was detected a few times. The chain links TRBV30 to TRBJ2-5, with D tentatively TRBD1 (5 bases). Trimming took off 4 bases at V and 4 bases at J, with 19 bases between the two ends. Germline values: CDR1 GTSNPN, CDR2 SVGIG (reference sequence). This CDR3 is 15 amino acids long. The CDR3 DNA reads as TGTGCCTGGAACCCGCACAACAGGTATCCAGAGACCCAGTACTTC. Protein: CAWNPHNRYPETQYF.

The rearrangement uses TRBV6-6 and TRBJ2-7, with 8 bases that match TRBD1. The J segment lost 5 bases and the V segment lost 6 bases, leaving 9 bases of the junction unmatched. Per the germline V gene, CDR1 is MNHNY and CDR2 is SVGAGI (reference sequence). The CDR3 covers 14 residues. CDR3 nucleotides: TGTGCCAGCAGAGAGGACAGGGCGGAGGACGAGCAGTACTTC. Protein: CASREDRAEDEQYF.

The rearrangement joins TRBV5-1 to TRBJ1-6, with D uncertain. Germline loops: CDR1 SGHRS, CDR2 YFSETQ. Trimming pared 1 base from V and 7 bases from J, leaving 9 bases between. This CDR3 contains 14 residues. The CDR3 sequence: CASSLIRLNSPLHF. CDR3 nucleotides: TGCGCCAGCAGCTTGATACGGCTAAATTCACCCCTCCACTTT.

A few counts support this clonotype. V usage is TRBV2 and J usage is TRBJ2-7, with 9 bases aligning to TRBD2. CDR3 length equals 16 residues. With 2 bases clipped from V and 4 bases from J, the junction kept 9 bases outside the gene matches. CDR1 is SNHLY, CDR2 FYNNEI, per germline. The CDR3 DNA sequence: TGTGCCAGCAGTGAAAGGGGCCGACTAGCGGTATACGAGCAGTACTTC. Translated: CASSERGRLAVYEQYF.

This clonotype has just one count. The chain couples TRBV10-3 to TRBJ2-3; 11 nucleotides line up with TRBD2. CDR1 is ENHRY and CDR2 is SYGVKD in the germline V gene. CDR3 length: 16 residues. Trimming took 3 bases from V and 4 from J; bases not matched to a gene: 6. The CDR3 protein is CAISDSLAGGADTQYF. The CDR3 DNA is TGTGCCATCAGTGACTCTCTAGCGGGAGGTGCAGATACGCAGTATTTT.

The V and J genes are TRBV5-1 and TRBJ2-2, with 9 bases fitting TRBD2. The CDR3 contains 18 residues. J gave up 3 bases and V 3 bases, and 12 bases lay outside the gene matches. The germline V gene has CDR1 SGHRS and CDR2 YFSETQ. CDR3 bases: TGCGCCAGCAGCTCTGGGCGCCTAGCGGGGCCGCACACCGGGGAGCTGTTTTTT. Its translation: CASSSGRLAGPHTGELFF.

The V and J genes are TRBV6-5 and TRBJ2-5, with D possibly matching TRBD2 (5 bases). The germline gives CDR1 MNHEY, CDR2 SVGAGI. The CDR3 length is 12 residues. Trimming took off 6 bases at V and 2 bases at J, with 7 bases between the two ends. CDR3 region: CASRSGQETQYF. CDR3 nucleotide sequence: TGTGCCAGCAGATCGGGGCAAGAGACCCAGTACTTC.

The chain couples TRBV14 to TRBJ2-1; TRBD1 matches at 7 bases. The V gene's germline CDR1 is SGHDN and CDR2 FVKESK. The CDR3 runs 12 residues. Unmatched junction bases numbered 4, after V lost 1 base and J lost 13 bases. CDR3 sequence reads: CASSQVRDSQFF. For the CDR3, the DNA is TGTGCCAGCAGCCAAGTTCGGGACAGCCAGTTCTTC.

V and J are TRBV12-3 or TRBV12-4 and TRBJ2-5; 11 nucleotides match TRBD2. The CDR3 runs to 17 residues. The trim removed 6 bases at V and 2 bases at J, leaving 11 bases unmatched. CDR3 nucleotides: TGTGCCAGCAGGAGGGGACTAGCGGAGACATTACAAGAGACCCAGTACTTC. Amino acid sequence: CASRRGLAETLQETQYF.

The J gene is TRBJ2-2, the V gene TRBV10-2; TRBD2 aligns across 9 bases. This CDR3 has 13 residues. CDR1 and CDR2 from the germline V gene are WSHSY and SAAADI. CDR3 protein: CASGLAGTGELFF. The CDR3 nucleotides are TGCGCTTCGGGACTAGCCGGCACCGGGGAGCTGTTTTTT.

Of note for this clonotype: The junction differs from germline at one of its ends, possibly a read error. The V call is TRBV5-1, the J call TRBJ2-5; possibly TRBD1 or TRBD2 for D (5 bases each). The germline V gene has CDR1 SGHRS and CDR2 YFSETQ. The CDR3 totals 15 residues. The CDR3 nucleotides are TGCGCCAGCAGCTTAGGGGACGAGGAGCTGGAGACCCGGTACTTC. It yields the protein CASSLGDEELETRYF.

The V gene is TRBV6-4, the J gene TRBJ2-3; D unclear. This CDR3 comprises 13 residues. The V gene's germline CDR1 is MRHNA and CDR2 SNTAGT. With 2 bases removed from V and 3 bases from J, the gap between germline ends came to 6 bases. For the CDR3, the DNA is TGTGCCAGCAGTGACGCAGAGACAGATACGCAGTATTTT. This gives the protein CASSDAETDTQYF.

This clonotype was detected ten times or more. The V call is TRBV4-1, the J call TRBJ2-1; 7 nucleotides agree with TRBD2. V lost 1 base and J lost 4; bases outside the gene matches: 7. The CDR3 loop spans 16 amino acids. The V gene's germline CDR1 is MGHRA and CDR2 YSYEKL. CDR3 in amino acids: CASSQVIGGGYNEQFF. The DNA of the CDR3 is TGCGCCAGCAGCCAAGTGATTGGCGGGGGATACAATGAGCAGTTCTTC.

The J gene is TRBJ1-1, the V gene TRBV30; D perhaps matches TRBD1 (6 bases). V was trimmed by 3 bases and J by 1 base, leaving 9 bases between them. Per the germline V gene, CDR1 is GTSNPN and CDR2 is SVGIG (reference sequence). The CDR3 length is 13 residues. CDR3 DNA sequence: TGTGCCTGGAGCCGAGGGGGGAACACTGAAGCTTTCTTT. Its protein product is CAWSRGGNTEAFF.

The chain employs TRBV6-1 and TRBJ2-7; weak D call: TRBD2 (6 bases). The germline V gene encodes CDR1 MNHNS and CDR2 SASEGT. This CDR3 has 14 amino acids. Trimming stripped 5 bases from V and 6 bases from J, with 17 bases between. DNA for the CDR3: TGTGCCAGCAGTACAAACATGCGGGGAGGCGAGCAGTACTTC. Its protein is CASSTNMRGGEQYF.